The 27 T cell receptor beta chains below were found in one sample sequenced in a study of blood T cells in healthy people across ages (dated by TCRdb to the mid-2010s). The library was generated by 5' RACE. Sequencing was performed on an Illumina HiSeq 2500. A second PCR of roughly 7 to 11 cycles was performed with a sample-barcoded 5' primer and a J-beta primer mix. TCRdb ran its own pipeline on the public reads, namely fastp trimming at Q25 and MiXCR clone calling, and kept in-frame beta chains. Every CDR3 protein is listed once, alongside the most common genes and DNA of its rows. In this sample the table shows about 640,000 distinct CDR3 sequences, 40% to 50% of which occur a single time. 25% to 35% of the sample goes to the ten largest clones. Sequenced material: blood. These TCRs come from a man older than 75 in good health.

This clonotype appeared a few times. V usage is TRBV4-3 and J usage is TRBJ2-5; TRBD1 is a possible D gene (6 bases). The CDR3 covers 14 residues. The germline CDR1 and CDR2 sequences are LGHNA and YSLEER. V was cut by 2 bases and J by 8 bases, with 15 bases left in between. The CDR3 coding sequence is TGCGCCAGCAGCCAACAGGGGCGGACGGGTACCCAGTACTTC. Translation gives CASSQQGRTGTQYF.

There are many counts of this clonotype. This chain uses TRBV6-2 or TRBV6-3 with TRBJ2-4, with 14 bases fitting TRBD2. Trimming removed 1 base from V and 15 bases from J; junction bases left unmatched: 11. This CDR3 comprises 16 residues. Germline V gene sequence: CDR1 MNHEY, CDR2 SVGEGT. CDR3 in DNA: TGTGCCAGCAGTTACTACCGCCCGGGACTAGCGGGAGAGGTGTACTTC. This gives the protein CASSYYRPGLAGEVYF.

The chain joins TRBV6-5 to TRBJ1-2; D is undetermined. Germline loops: CDR1 MNHEY, CDR2 SVGAGI. The germline V and J ends were trimmed by 6 bases and 4 bases, with 12 bases remaining between them. The length of the CDR3 is 13 residues. For the CDR3, the DNA is TGTGCCAGCAGCCCCCGCCAGAGCTATGGCTACACCTTC. Amino acids: CASSPRQSYGYTF.

V usage is TRBV12-3 or TRBV12-4 and J usage is TRBJ1-4; unclear D gene. V lost 5 bases to trimming and J lost 11 bases, with 12 bases between them. The CDR3 length is 12 residues. The CDR3 sequence: CASSDDGVKLFF. Written as DNA, the CDR3 is TGTGCCAGCAGTGACGACGGGGTTAAACTGTTTTTT.

CDR3 DNA sequence: TGTGCCAGCAGCGCCGCGGGAGACGCAGATACGCAGTATTTT. Its protein product is CASSAAGDADTQYF. This chain uses TRBV28 with TRBJ2-3; 7 nucleotides match TRBD2. The V and J ends lost 6 bases and 4 bases, in that order; junction bases with no gene match: 7. Germline V gene data show CDR1 as MDHEN and CDR2 as SYDVKM. This CDR3 has 14 residues.

This clonotype appeared many times. The gene calls are TRBV29-1 and TRBJ2-7, with TRBD1 matching 7 bases. Germline CDR1 and CDR2: SQVTM and ANQGSEA. The CDR3 loop spans 13 amino acids. V was clipped by 7 bases and J by 2 bases; unmatched bases: 8. The CDR3 is CSATGTATYEQYF. In DNA, the CDR3 is TGCAGCGCAACCGGGACAGCCACCTACGAGCAGTACTTC.

This chain joins TRBV27 and TRBJ2-2, with 9 bases identical to TRBD1. The CDR3 length is 16 residues. The germline V gene has CDR1 MNHEY and CDR2 SMNVEV (reference sequence). Germline trimming cut 4 bases from V and 5 bases from J; bases unmatched to any gene: 8. The CDR3 reads CASSSSWDRVTGELFF. The CDR3 nucleotides are TGTGCCAGCAGTTCTTCCTGGGACAGGGTAACCGGGGAGCTGTTTTTT.

This clonotype showed up just once. J is TRBJ2-2 and V is TRBV7-2; possible D gene TRBD2, 6 bases. The CDR3 sequence is 15 residues long. Trimming took off 4 bases at V and 4 bases at J, with 13 bases between the two ends. Germline-derived CDR1 and CDR2 are SGHTA and FQGNSA. CDR3 protein: CASSSTSIITGELFF. The CDR3 DNA reads as TGTGCCAGCAGCTCCACTAGCATAATCACCGGGGAGCTGTTTTTT.

This clonotype was found many times. The chain employs TRBV7-9 and TRBJ1-5; D is perhaps TRBD1 (6 bases). Trimming shortened V by 4 bases and J by 5 bases, and 12 bases separated the two germline ends. Germline loops: CDR1 SEHNR, CDR2 FQNEAQ (reference sequence). The CDR3 is made up of 14 amino acids. CDR3 amino acids: CASSSSGGHQPQHF. DNA for the CDR3: TGTGCCAGCAGCTCCTCGGGGGGCCATCAGCCCCAGCATTTT.

This clonotype showed up many times. The chain carries TRBV6-4 and TRBJ1-2; maybe TRBD1 (5 bases). Germline V gene sequence: CDR1 MRHNA, CDR2 SNTAGT. Trimming removed 3 bases from V and 2 bases from J, with 16 bases in between. The CDR3 length is 16 residues. CDR3 loop: CASSEVWTKGNYGYTF. CDR3 DNA sequence: TGTGCCAGCAGTGAAGTTTGGACAAAAGGAAACTATGGCTACACCTTC.

CDR3 DNA: TGTGCCAGCAGCTCTGGAGGGACTAGCGGGACCACAGATACGCAGTATTTT. Its protein is CASSSGGTSGTTDTQYF. This chain links TRBV5-4 with TRBJ2-3; 13 nucleotides line up with TRBD2. V lost 3 bases and J lost 2; bases outside the gene matches: 6. The germline gives CDR1 SGHNT, CDR2 YYREEE (reference sequence). The CDR3 is 17 amino acids.

This clonotype came up many times. The genes are TRBV28 and TRBJ2-7, with a possible D match to TRBD2 (5 bases). V lost 6 bases and J 3 bases, leaving 6 bases between the germline ends. CDR1 and CDR2 from the germline V gene are MDHEN and SYDVKM. The CDR3 sequence is 11 residues long. The chain's CDR3 is CASRRDYEQYF. The CDR3, as DNA: TGTGCCAGCAGGAGGGACTACGAGCAGTACTTC. The full variable domain, its missing parts supplied by reference TRBV28 and TRBJ2-7, is DVKVTQSSRYLVKRTGEKVFLECVQDMDHENMFWYRQDPGLGLRLIYFSYDVKMKEKGDIPEGYSVSREKKERFSLILESASTNQTSMYLCASRRDYEQYFGPGTRLTVT.

This clonotype was observed a few times. This chain connects TRBV2 to TRBJ1-2, with D unclear. The germline CDR1 and CDR2 sequences are SNHLY and FYNNEI. V gave up 4 bases and J gave up 10 bases, with 16 bases separating them. CDR3 length equals 13 residues. Here the CDR3 reads CASSVSRRTNYTF. DNA for the CDR3: TGTGCCAGCAGTGTTTCCAGAAGAACTAACTACACCTTC.

The rearrangement uses TRBV10-1 and TRBJ2-5; D perhaps matches TRBD2 (5 bases). The CDR3 extends over 15 amino acids. V shed 0 bases and J shed 7 bases, with 15 bases lying between them. Germline CDR1 is WNHNN and CDR2 is SYGVQD (reference sequence). DNA for the CDR3: TGCGCCAGCAGTGAGTCCCGGCTAGCTGAAGGGACCCAGTACTTC. This codes for CASSESRLAEGTQYF.

V gene TRBV7-2 combines with J gene TRBJ2-1, with D possibly matching TRBD2 (8 bases). The germline gives CDR1 SGHTA, CDR2 FQGNSA. This CDR3 region has 15 residues. Trimming left V 5 bases short and J 6 bases short, with 17 bases between. CDR3 bases: TGTGCCAGCAGCCCCGGGGGGGCAGGGGGCAATGAGCAGTTCTTC. This gives the protein CASSPGGAGGNEQFF. The whole variable domain, remainder taken from reference TRBV7-2 and TRBJ2-1, is GAGVSQSPSNKVTEKGKDVELRCDPISGHTALYWYRQSLGQGLEFLIYFQGNSAPDKSGLPSDRFSAERTGGSVSTLTIQRTQQEDSAVYLCASSPGGAGGNEQFFGPGTRLTVL.

This clonotype was detected many times. The chain links TRBV4-1 to TRBJ2-7; D is uncertain. Germline values: CDR1 MGHRA, CDR2 YSYEKL. The CDR3 runs 12 residues. V lost 1 base and J 6 bases, leaving 7 bases between the germline ends. The CDR3 loop is CASSQVEAEQYF. For the CDR3, the DNA is TGCGCCAGCAGCCAAGTAGAGGCCGAGCAGTACTTC.

The chain links TRBV24-1 to TRBJ2-3; 12 bases fit TRBD2. Germline V gene data show CDR1 as KGHDR and CDR2 as SFDVKD. The CDR3 runs 17 residues. The V segment lost 5 bases and the J segment 3 bases; nucleotides outside the gene matches: 8. The CDR3 DNA sequence: TGTGCCACCAGTGGGTCTAGCGGGAGGGCCGGTACAGATACGCAGTATTTT. Protein sequence: CATSGSSGRAGTDTQYF.

The rearrangement joins TRBV14 to TRBJ2-2, with TRBD2 identical over 14 bases. The V segment lost 4 bases and the J segment 4 bases; nucleotides outside the gene matches: 2. Germline V gene data show CDR1 as SGHDN and CDR2 as FVKESK. The CDR3 has 16 residues. The CDR3: CASSRGTSGGTGELFF. CDR3 coding DNA: TGTGCCAGCAGCCGTGGGACTAGCGGGGGCACCGGGGAGCTGTTTTTT.

V and J are TRBV21-1 and TRBJ2-7; the listed D gene, TRBD1, was not tested against the DNA. TRBV21-1 is described as a pseudogene. The CDR3 covers 17 residues. The CDR3 spells CASSKVGGQATIYEQYF. The CDR3 bases are TGTGCCAGCAGCAAAGTAGGGGGACAGGCTACTATCTACGAGCAGTACTTC.

Notes on this clonotype: With a much larger clone just one base away, this may be a read error. The chain joins TRBV29-1 to TRBJ2-5; tentatively, D is TRBD1 or TRBD2 (5 bases each). Germline V CDR1 and CDR2: SQVTM, ANQGSEA. There are 11 residues in the CDR3. V was trimmed by 4 bases and J by 11 bases, leaving 14 bases between them. The CDR3: CSVAPGLEQYF. In DNA form, the CDR3 reads TGCAGCGTTGCCCCGGGGCTTGAGCAGTACTTC.

There are a few counts of this clonotype. This chain connects TRBV28 to TRBJ2-7; D unresolved. The germline gives CDR1 MDHEN, CDR2 SYDVKM. This CDR3 has 13 residues. Trimming stripped 5 bases from V and 1 base from J, with 9 bases between. DNA for the CDR3: TGTGCCAGCAGTCCAATAGTGTCCTACGAGCAGTACTTC. Translating it yields CASSPIVSYEQYF.

The table lists this clonotype with a few counts. The genes are TRBV24-1 and TRBJ2-3; maybe TRBD1 (5 bases). Between the trimmed V and J ends, which lost 1 base and 4 bases, there was a span of 11 bases. CDR1 KGHDR and CDR2 SFDVKD come from the germline V gene. The CDR3 has 15 amino acids. In DNA, the CDR3 is TGTGCCACCAGTGATTTTAGGGGCAGGGCAGATACGCAGTATTTT. Translation gives CATSDFRGRADTQYF.

The chain carries TRBV20-1 and TRBJ2-5; D might be TRBD2 (6 bases). CDR1 and CDR2 from the germline V gene are DFQATT and SNEGSKA (reference sequence). Deletions cut 4 bases from V and 1 base from J, with 10 bases between. This CDR3 has 13 amino acids. CDR3 nucleotide sequence: TGCAGTGCTATGGGGGGTATCCAAGAGACCCAGTACTTC. It yields the protein CSAMGGIQETQYF.

This clonotype was seen at least ten times. V usage is TRBV9 and J usage is TRBJ2-1; no clear D gene. The V gene lost 0 bases and the J gene lost 8 bases, with 15 bases spanning the gap. CDR1 and CDR2 (germline): SGDLS, YYNGEE. This CDR3 region has 15 residues. CDR3 sequence reads: CASSVVVGSLDEQFF. In nucleotides, the CDR3 is TGTGCCAGCAGCGTAGTAGTGGGCAGTCTCGATGAGCAGTTCTTC. Full variable domain (rest looked up from reference TRBV9 and TRBJ2-1): DSGVTQTPKHLITATGQRVTLRCSPRSGDLSVYWYQQSLDQGLQFLIQYYNGEERAKGNILERFSAQQFPDLHSELNLSSLELGDSALYFCASSVVVGSLDEQFFGPGTRLTVL.

This chain uses TRBV27 with TRBJ1-1, with 7 bases that match TRBD1. After removal of 2 bases from V and 4 bases from J, the junction contained 10 bases not matched to a gene. Germline CDR1 reads MNHEY; CDR2 reads SMNVEV (reference sequence). The CDR3 totals 16 residues. As DNA, the CDR3 is TGTGCCAGCAGTTTAATACGAGGGGGCTCAGGCACTGAAGCTTTCTTT. Translation gives CASSLIRGGSGTEAFF.

The chain links TRBV12-3 or TRBV12-4 to TRBJ2-7, with TRBD2 matching 11 bases. CDR3 size: 14 residues. Trimming removed 6 bases from V and 7 bases from J; junction bases left unmatched: 8. CDR3 protein: CASSPSGRLGEQYF. The DNA of the CDR3 is TGTGCCAGCAGCCCTAGCGGGAGGCTCGGAGAGCAGTACTTC.

This clonotype was detected a few times. The chain employs TRBV7-2 and TRBJ2-3; TRBD1 matches 8 bases. With 2 bases clipped from V and 4 bases from J, the junction kept 8 bases outside the gene matches. This CDR3 is built from 16 residues. CDR1 and CDR2 from the germline V gene are SGHTA and FQGNSA. The CDR3 DNA reads TGTGCCAGCAGCTTACAGGGGGCGAACGGGGCAGATACGCAGTATTTT. Translating it yields CASSLQGANGADTQYF. Combining the CDR3 with reference TRBV7-2 and TRBJ2-3 gives the whole variable domain GAGVSQSPSNKVTEKGKDVELRCDPISGHTALYWYRQSLGQGLEFLIYFQGNSAPDKSGLPSDRFSAERTGGSVSTLTIQRTQQEDSAVYLCASSLQGANGADTQYFGPGTRLTVL.